This T cell receptor beta chain was found in a study of beta chain features in type 1 diabetes. General study points: Sequencing the cDNA could make cells with high TCR expression show up more than they should. Patients with type 1 diabetes showed fewer VDJ junction insertions and more deletions. TCRB CDR3s from Type 1 diabetes patients were moderately but significantly shorter in all four CD4+ subsets.

This clone has a handful of counts. Its antigen is as yet unknown. Sorting with CD45RO/CCR7/CD25/CD127/CD95/CD27 yielded naive, central memory, regulatory and stem-like memory CD4+ cells. All sorted populations exceeded 95% purity. The ends were cut back, 5 bases at V and 5 bases at J, with 10 bases in the middle. From germline, CDR1 is SGHTA and CDR2 FQGTGA. This CDR3 has 13 residues. All of the isolated RNA was reverse transcribed, so expressed TCRB transcripts were sequenced. Libraries were prepared by immunoSEQ multiplex PCR; TCRdb keeps only in-frame clonotypes and omits some of them. Here the sample spans 30,000 or so clones, about 65% being singletons.

The chain carries TRBV7-3 and TRBJ1-5; D is uncertain. The TCR was taken from a woman aged 30 to 39 with type 1 diabetes. Sequencing used Tregs from blood. CDR3 residues: CASSQARDQPQHF. The CDR3 DNA reads as TGTGCCAGCAGCCAGGCGCGGGATCAGCCCCAGCATTTT.